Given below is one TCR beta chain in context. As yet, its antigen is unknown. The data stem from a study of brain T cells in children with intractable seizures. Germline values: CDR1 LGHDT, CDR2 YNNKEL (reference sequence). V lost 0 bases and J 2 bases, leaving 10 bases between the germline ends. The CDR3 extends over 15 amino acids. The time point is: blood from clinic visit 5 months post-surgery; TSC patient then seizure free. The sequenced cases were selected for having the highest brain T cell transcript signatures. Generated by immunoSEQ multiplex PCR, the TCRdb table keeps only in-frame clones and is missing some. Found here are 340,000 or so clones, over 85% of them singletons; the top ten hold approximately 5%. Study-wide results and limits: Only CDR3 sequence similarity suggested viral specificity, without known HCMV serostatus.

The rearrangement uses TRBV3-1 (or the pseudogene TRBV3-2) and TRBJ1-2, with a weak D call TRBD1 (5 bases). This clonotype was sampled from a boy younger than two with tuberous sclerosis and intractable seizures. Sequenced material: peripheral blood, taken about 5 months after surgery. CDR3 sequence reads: CASSQDWGGNYGYTF. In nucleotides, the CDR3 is TGTGCCAGCAGCCAAGATTGGGGGGGGAACTATGGCTACACCTTC.